Listed here are 11 T cell receptor beta chains from one sample, sequenced in a study of T-cell reconstitution after alpha-beta-depleted transplantation in children. For TCRbeta, the library was prepared with unique molecular identifiers. Each CDR3 protein gets one entry after TCRdb re-called the PCR reads with MiXCR. This table holds a few hundred thousand distinct CDR3 sequences, 15% to 20% found once. The material sequenced was PBMCs from the stem cell graft donor, taken from the stem cell graft. The receptors shown here come from a human donor who donated a stem cell graft to a child with acute lymphoblastic leukemia.

V is TRBV7-7 and J is TRBJ2-3, with TRBD1 matching 7 bases. Germline V gives CDR1 SSHAT, CDR2 FNYEAQ (reference sequence). V lost 3 bases to trimming and J lost 0 bases; unmatched junction nucleotides: 6. CDR3 length equals 16 residues. The CDR3 DNA reads TGTGCCAGCAGCTTGTATTCAGGGGGAAGCACAGATACGCAGTATTTT. Amino acids: CASSLYSGGSTDTQYF.

The chain employs TRBV4-1 and TRBJ2-7; maybe TRBD1 (8 bases). The V end was cut by 0 bases, the J end by 4 bases, with 19 bases between. The CDR3 extends over 17 amino acids. CDR1 is MGHRA, CDR2 YSYEKL, per germline. Here the CDR3 DNA reads TGCGCCAGCAGCCAAGATAACCCACAGGGGGGGCAGTACGAGCAGTACTTC. Protein sequence: CASSQDNPQGGQYEQYF.

V and J are TRBV15 and TRBJ2-7, with D perhaps matching TRBD2 (6 bases). Germline V CDR1 and CDR2: LNHNV, YYDKDF (reference sequence). Trimming left V 2 bases short and J 5 bases short, with 16 bases between. The CDR3 totals 15 residues. CDR3 protein: CATSRTGGEVHEQYF. The CDR3 DNA sequence: TGTGCCACCAGCAGAACTGGAGGGGAGGTGCACGAGCAGTACTTC. Variable domain in full (rest from reference TRBV15 and TRBJ2-7): DAMVIQNPRYQVTQFGKPVTLSCSQTLNHNVMYWYQQKSSQAPKLLFHYYDKDFNNEADTPDNFQSRRPNTSFCFLDIRSPGLGDTAMYLCATSRTGGEVHEQYFGPGTRLTVT.

The gene calls are TRBV5-6 and TRBJ1-2; D gene unclear. Trimming removed 4 bases at V and 7 bases at J, with 8 bases between. Germline CDR1 reads SGHDT; CDR2 reads YYEEEE. The CDR3 spans 11 residues. The CDR3 loop is CASSPGGGYTF. The CDR3, as DNA: TGTGCCAGCAGCCCCGGAGGTGGCTACACCTTC.

This clonotype was counted between two and nine times. V is TRBV10-3 and J is TRBJ2-7; D is perhaps TRBD2 (5 bases). Per germline, CDR1 ENHRY and CDR2 SYGVKD. The CDR3 contains 13 residues. Between the trimmed V and J ends, which lost 2 bases and 2 bases, there was a span of 7 bases. The CDR3 here is CAISEGGTYEQYF. In DNA, the CDR3 is TGTGCCATCAGTGAGGGAGGCACCTACGAGCAGTACTTC.

This clonotype was picked up a small number of times. The chain is built from TRBV7-6 and TRBJ2-1; 8 bases align to TRBD1. CDR3 length: 16 residues. The V gene end was trimmed by 6 bases and the J gene end by 2 bases; junction bases not matched to a gene: 9. Germline V gene data show CDR1 as SGHVS and CDR2 as FNYEAQ. CDR3 nucleotide sequence: TGTGCCAGCAGGGACAGACAGGGGAGCACCTACAATGAGCAGTTCTTC. Translated, it gives CASRDRQGSTYNEQFF.

CDR3 nucleotides: TGCGCCAGCAGCTTGCGGGGACAGGGGGACACCGGGGAGCTGTTTTTT. Amino acid sequence: CASSLRGQGDTGELFF. This sequence joins TRBV5-1 and TRBJ2-2, with 11 bases identical to TRBD1. Germline trimming cut 1 base from V and 3 bases from J; bases unmatched to any gene: 2. Germline lookup yields CDR1 SGHRS and CDR2 YFSETQ. The CDR3 extends over 16 amino acids.

This clonotype occurred a few times. The CDR3 end shows no conserved phenylalanine or tryptophan, and so a read error is likely. It is unclear where the CDR3 begins or ends on the DNA, so no DNA is shown, and the CDR3 is as TCRdb lists it. J is TRBJ2-5 and V is TRBV29-1; the D call TRBD1 from the table was never checked on the DNA. The CDR3 comprises 10 residues, both ends counted. Germline lookup yields CDR1 SQVTM and CDR2 ANQGSEA. The chain's CDR3 is CSVVRGGLDV.

The table lists this clonotype with a few counts. The gene calls are TRBV4-2 and TRBJ1-3; D uncertain. The length of the CDR3 is 13 residues. Trimming removed 1 base from V and 7 bases from J, with 8 bases in between. Germline V gene data show CDR1 as LGHNA and CDR2 as YNFKEQ. The CDR3 protein is CASSQADGNTIYF. The CDR3 DNA sequence: TGTGCCAGCAGCCAAGCCGACGGGAACACCATATATTTT.

The chain employs TRBV18 and TRBJ2-7; TRBD1 matches at 9 bases. This CDR3 spans 15 amino acids. The J segment lost 2 bases and the V segment lost 3 bases, leaving 5 bases of the junction unmatched. CDR1 is KGHSH and CDR2 is LQKENI in the germline V gene. The CDR3: CASSPWTGVTYEQYF. DNA for the CDR3: TGTGCCAGCTCACCCTGGACAGGGGTAACCTACGAGCAGTACTTC.

The chain uses TRBV7-2 and TRBJ2-7, with D perhaps matching TRBD2 (6 bases). The CDR3 runs to 13 residues. The germline CDR1 and CDR2 sequences are SGHTA and FQGNSA. The V end was cut by 3 bases, the J end by 6 bases, with 12 bases between. This CDR3 reads CASSFGGRGEQYF. CDR3 DNA sequence: TGTGCCAGCAGCTTTGGAGGGAGAGGCGAGCAGTACTTC.